The clone carrying this T cell receptor beta chain was seen repeatedly, ten times or more. Its antigen remains unidentified. The unsorted libraries were prepared from 2 million PBMCs (stored at -80 C). TCRdb used MiXCR to reprocess the 5' RACE reads, holding one entry per CDR3 protein. The data contain approximately 50,000 distinct CDR3 sequences, around 3.1% of them singletons. This CDR3 has 13 residues. Trimming cost V 10 bases and J 0 bases, with 11 bases left between them. The germline CDR1 and CDR2 sequences are ENHRY and SYGVKD. The data stem from a study of neurological immune-mediated disorders. Study-wide results and limits: Phylogenetic grouping assigned the repertoires of 18 of 34 multiple sclerosis patients to a single related-CDR3 cluster, representing a possible signature.

V gene TRBV10-3 combines with J gene TRBJ2-3; a weak D match, TRBD1 (6 bases). The receptor was derived from a man aged 35 to 55 with multiple sclerosis. Source material: PBMCs. This CDR3 reads CASRTVSTDTQYF. The CDR3 nucleotides read TGTGCCAGTCGGACAGTAAGCACAGATACGCAGTATTTT.